This T cell receptor (beta chain) was identified during a study of T-cell reconstitution after alpha-beta-depleted transplantation in children. Study observations and caveats: Roughly two months post-transplant, alpha-beta T cells reportedly originated from several hundred graft clones that had expanded. At one year after transplant, newly produced T cells mostly accounted for T-cell counts and diversity.

The CDR3 loop spans 12 amino acids. Points on this clonotype: No antigen is known for it.

Molecular barcoding with unique molecular identifiers was used for the TCRbeta library. From the PCR reads, TCRdb called clonotypes with MiXCR, one entry per CDR3 protein. The table includes over 90,000 distinct CDR3 sequences, under 7% detected once. The source material was PBMCs, mostly from graft donor cells, sampled 60 days after TCRalphabeta/CD19-depleted stem cell transplant. This chain joins TRBV21-1 and TRBJ2-1. TRBV21-1 is a recognized pseudogene. The origin of this receptor is a female patient between 2 and 10 years old who had a stem cell transplant for Fanconi anemia, so the T cells may come from the graft donor. CDR3 region: CASSKVYNEQFF. The DNA for the CDR3 is TGTGCCAGCAGCAAAGTTTACAATGAGCAGTTCTTC.